This T cell receptor (beta chain) was sequenced in a study of blood T cell repertoires in COVID-19. For the study at large: Both acute and convalescent COVID-19 samples were obtained from the United States, Italy and Spain.

In the original analysis: Amplification of reference gene primers was used by the study to estimate nucleated cell counts. TCRdb keeps only in-frame clones here, not all; method: immunoSEQ multiplex PCR. Clonal size and the V and J genes are those of that table, whereas D and trimming came from the DNA. The table records 60,000 or so clones, approximately 86% of them present only once. CDR1 and CDR2 from the germline V gene are SGHRS and YFSETQ. This CDR3 region has 14 residues. The V segment lost 2 bases and the J segment 4 bases; nucleotides outside the gene matches: 2. This receptor was taken from a human donor with acute or convalescent COVID-19. The donor label of this sample is uncertain. V gene TRBV5-1 combines with J gene TRBJ2-5, with 10 bases identical to TRBD2. Sequenced material: peripheral blood. CDR3 in amino acids: CASSFASGGETQYF. CDR3 bases: TGCGCCAGCAGCTTCGCTAGCGGGGGAGAGACCCAGTACTTC.